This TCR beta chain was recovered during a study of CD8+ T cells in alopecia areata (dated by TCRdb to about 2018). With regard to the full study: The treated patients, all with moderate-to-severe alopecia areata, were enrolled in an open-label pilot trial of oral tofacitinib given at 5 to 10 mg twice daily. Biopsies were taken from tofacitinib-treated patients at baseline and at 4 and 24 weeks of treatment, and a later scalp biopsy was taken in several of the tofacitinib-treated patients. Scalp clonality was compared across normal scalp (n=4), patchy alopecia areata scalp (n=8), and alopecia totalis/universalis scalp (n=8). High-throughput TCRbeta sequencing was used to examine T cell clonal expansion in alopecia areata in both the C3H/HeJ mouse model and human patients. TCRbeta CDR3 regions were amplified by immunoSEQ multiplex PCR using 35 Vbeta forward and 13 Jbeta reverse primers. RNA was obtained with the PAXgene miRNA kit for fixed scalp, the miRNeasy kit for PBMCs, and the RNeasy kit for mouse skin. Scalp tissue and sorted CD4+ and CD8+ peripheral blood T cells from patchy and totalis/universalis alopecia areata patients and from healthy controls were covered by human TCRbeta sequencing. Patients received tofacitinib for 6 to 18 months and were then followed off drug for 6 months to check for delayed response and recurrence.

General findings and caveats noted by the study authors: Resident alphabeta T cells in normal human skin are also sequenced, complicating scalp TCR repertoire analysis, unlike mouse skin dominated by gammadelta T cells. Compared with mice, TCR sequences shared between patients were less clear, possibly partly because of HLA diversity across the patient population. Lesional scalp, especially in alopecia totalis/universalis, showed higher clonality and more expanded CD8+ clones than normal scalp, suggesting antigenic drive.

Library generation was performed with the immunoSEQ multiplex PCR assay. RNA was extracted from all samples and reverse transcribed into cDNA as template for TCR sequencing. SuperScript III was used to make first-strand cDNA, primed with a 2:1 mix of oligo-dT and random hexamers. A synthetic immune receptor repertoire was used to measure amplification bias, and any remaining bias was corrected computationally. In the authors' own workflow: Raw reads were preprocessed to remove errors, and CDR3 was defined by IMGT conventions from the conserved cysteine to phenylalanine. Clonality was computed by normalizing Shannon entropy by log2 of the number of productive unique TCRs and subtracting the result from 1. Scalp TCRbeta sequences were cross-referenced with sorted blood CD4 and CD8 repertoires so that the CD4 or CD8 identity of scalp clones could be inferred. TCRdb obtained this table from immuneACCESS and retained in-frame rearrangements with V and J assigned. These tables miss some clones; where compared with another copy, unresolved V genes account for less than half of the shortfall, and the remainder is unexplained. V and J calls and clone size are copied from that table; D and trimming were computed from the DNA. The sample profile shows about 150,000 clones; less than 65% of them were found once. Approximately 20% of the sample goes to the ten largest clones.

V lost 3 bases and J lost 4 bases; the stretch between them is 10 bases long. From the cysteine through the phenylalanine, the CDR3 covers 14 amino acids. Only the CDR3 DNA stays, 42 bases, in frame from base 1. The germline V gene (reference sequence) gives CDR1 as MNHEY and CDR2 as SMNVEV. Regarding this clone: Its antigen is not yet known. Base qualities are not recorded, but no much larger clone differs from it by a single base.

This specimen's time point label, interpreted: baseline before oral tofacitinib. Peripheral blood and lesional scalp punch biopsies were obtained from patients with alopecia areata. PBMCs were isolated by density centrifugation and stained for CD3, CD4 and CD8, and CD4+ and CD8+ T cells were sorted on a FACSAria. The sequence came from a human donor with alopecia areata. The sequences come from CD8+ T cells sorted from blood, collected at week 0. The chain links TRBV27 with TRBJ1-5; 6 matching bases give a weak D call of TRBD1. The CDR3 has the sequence CASSLTQGNQPQHF. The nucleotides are TGTGCCAGCAGTTTGACACAGGGTAATCAGCCCCAGCATTTT.